This T cell receptor beta chain was recovered during a study of T-cell reconstitution after alpha-beta-depleted transplantation in children. The authors prepared the TCRbeta library with unique molecular identifiers. TCRdb itself ran the PCR reads through MiXCR, one entry per CDR3 protein. The sample shows roughly 15,000 distinct CDR3 sequences, approximately 5.3% of them seen only once. This clonotype is medium-sized (0.01 to 0.1%) by share. Its antigen is still unknown. Germline CDR1 reads DFQATT; CDR2 reads SNEGSKA (reference sequence). This CDR3 region has 19 residues. The J segment lost 0 bases and the V segment lost 3 bases, leaving 11 bases of the junction unmatched. Study conclusions and caveats: In some patients, recipient T cells and intrathymic progenitors surviving conditioning explained high day-60 diversity.

The rearrangement joins TRBV20-1 to TRBJ2-2; 12 bases agree with TRBD2. The source is a boy younger than 18 with acute lymphoblastic leukemia, due to receive a stem cell transplant. Specimen: PBMCs, collected before TCRalphabeta/CD19-depleted stem cell transplant. The CDR3 sequence: CSASLGPTSGGSNTGELFF. DNA of the CDR3: TGCAGTGCTAGTTTGGGGCCTACTAGCGGGGGGTCGAACACCGGGGAGCTGTTTTTT.